These T cell receptor beta chains were read from a single sample in a study of blood T cell repertoires in COVID-19. Produced via immunoSEQ multiplex PCR; TCRdb's table is partial and in-frame only. Of almost 200,000 clones in the sample, about 90% are singletons; the top ten hold 0.7% to 0.8%. Sequencing was performed on peripheral blood. The origin of the receptors is a woman between 70 and 85 years old with acute or convalescent COVID-19. Both conserved end residues are part of each CDR3. The order of the fields is D gene, clone size, J gene, V gene, CDR3 protein, CDR3 DNA. A D gene is named only where the DNA matches it firmly. The listing skips clone size in some rows; elsewhere it reads once, few, many or a size class.

- | - | TRBJ2-5 | TRBV5-4 | CASMQQGGETQYF | TGTGCCAGCATGCAACAGGGTGGTGAGACCCAGTACTTC
TRBD2 | - | TRBJ2-5 | TRBV4-2 | CASSHGLAGDLETQYF | TGTGCCAGCAGCCACGGACTAGCGGGAGACCTTGAGACCCAGTACTTC
TRBD1 | once | TRBJ1-1 | TRBV5-6 | CASSLAGSPGQMNTEAFF | TGTGCCAGCAGCTTGGCCGGAAGTCCGGGACAGATGAACACTGAAGCTTTCTTT
- | - | TRBJ2-6 | TRBV29-1 | CSVVSGGPLFLPANVLTF | TGCAGCGTTGTGTCCGGGGGGCCTCTCTTTCTGCCGGCCAACGTCCTGACTTTC
TRBD1 | once | TRBJ1-5 | TRBV2 | CASNLQGANQPQHF | TGTGCCAGCAACCTTCAGGGGGCCAATCAGCCCCAGCATTTT
TRBD2 | - | TRBJ2-5 | TRBV3-1/TRBV3-2 | CASSPSAGVETQYF | TGTGCCAGCAGCCCGAGCGCGGGGGTTGAGACCCAGTACTTC
TRBD1 | - | TRBJ1-1 | TRBV19 | CASRGQGNTEAFF | TGTGCCAGTAGGGGACAGGGGAACACTGAAGCTTTCTTT
- | - | TRBJ1-1 | TRBV6-5 | CASSYGTPKGTEAFF | TGTGCCAGCAGTTACGGGACTCCTAAAGGCACTGAAGCTTTCTTT
TRBD1 | - | TRBJ2-3 | TRBV11-2 | CASSYPRQGGSTDTQYF | TGTGCCAGCAGCTACCCTCGACAGGGGGGGAGCACAGATACGCAGTATTTT
- | - | TRBJ2-6 | TRBV19 | CASSIVKRSGANVLTF | TGTGCCAGTAGTATAGTGAAGCGGTCTGGGGCCAACGTCCTGACTTTC
TRBD2 | - | TRBJ2-5 | TRBV2 | CASSEALTSGRGETQYF | TGTGCCAGCAGTGAAGCGCTTACTAGCGGGAGGGGGGAGACCCAGTACTTC
TRBD2 | - | TRBJ2-2 | TRBV7-9 | CASSFSGRNGELFF | TGTGCCAGCAGCTTTAGCGGGAGAAACGGGGAGCTGTTTTTT
- | - | TRBJ1-6 | TRBV19 | CASRGQPYNSPLHF | TGTGCCAGTAGAGGACAGCCATATAATTCACCCCTCCACTTT
- | - | TRBJ2-1 | TRBV24-1 | CATSDLRGRESGNEQFF | TGTGCCACCAGTGATTTAAGGGGGCGGGAATCCGGGAATGAGCAGTTCTTC
TRBD1 | - | TRBJ1-6 | TRBV3-1/TRBV3-2 | CASSRQGESPLHF | TGTGCCAGCAGCCGACAGGGAGAATCACCCCTCCACTTT
TRBD1 | - | TRBJ2-2 | TRBV5-1 | CASSLLPGQGFQGNTGELFF | TGCGCCAGCAGCTTACTGCCGGGACAGGGGTTTCAGGGAAACACCGGGGAGCTGTTTTTT
- | - | TRBJ2-2 | TRBV2 | CASSETRLDGAGELFF | TGTGCCAGCAGTGAGACGCGACTAGACGGCGCCGGGGAGCTGTTTTTT
TRBD1 | - | TRBJ1-4 | TRBV4-2 | CASSQEGDRNEKLFF | TGTGCCAGCAGCCAAGAGGGGGACAGGAATGAAAAACTGTTTTTT
TRBD1 | once | TRBJ1-6 | TRBV3-1/TRBV3-2 | CASSFTGARSPLHF | TGTGCCAGCAGCTTTACAGGGGCTAGATCACCCCTCCACTTT
- | - | TRBJ1-1 | TRBV11-2 | CASSLIGFRGSEAFF | TGTGCCAGCAGCTTAATCGGGTTTAGGGGCTCTGAAGCTTTCTTT
- | - | TRBJ2-1 | TRBV19 | CASSIRGGPYNEQFF | TGTGCCAGTAGTATAAGGGGAGGCCCCTACAATGAGCAGTTCTTC
- | - | TRBJ2-2 | TRBV7-9 | CASSLSRTEYTGELFF | TGTGCCAGCAGCTTATCCCGGACAGAGTACACCGGGGAGCTGTTTTTT
- | many | TRBJ1-2 | TRBV7-3 | CASSGRGRVGYTF | TGTGCCAGCAGCGGTAGAGGCAGGGTTGGCTACACCTTC
TRBD1 | - | TRBJ1-6 | TRBV3-1/TRBV3-2 | CASSQWTGGIGNSPLHF | TGTGCCAGCAGCCAGTGGACAGGGGGCATCGGTAATTCACCCCTCCACTTT